A single T cell receptor (beta chain) is shown here with its context. This record belongs to a study of blood T cell repertoires in COVID-19. Background on the study: Both acute and convalescent COVID-19 samples were obtained from the United States, Italy and Spain.

V was clipped by 1 base and J by 6 bases; unmatched bases: 12. The CDR3 runs 17 residues. Per the germline V gene, CDR1 is SGHDN and CDR2 is FVKESK. Per the study methods: Reference gene primer amplification in the assay estimated nucleated cell counts. Sequenced by immunoSEQ multiplex PCR; TCRdb stores in-frame clones only, minus some. V and J calls and clone size come straight from that table; D and trimming were deduced from the DNA. The sample records about 230,000 clones, roughly 89% being singletons. The sample taken for sequencing was PBMCs or T cells enriched from blood (not recorded which). The J gene is TRBJ2-3, the V gene TRBV14; 8 bases match TRBD1. This TCR came from a woman aged 25 to 39 with acute COVID-19. This CDR3 reads CASSQGSGTGRGDTQYF. CDR3 nucleotide sequence: TGTGCCAGCAGCCAAGGGTCCGGGACAGGAAGGGGGGATACGCAGTATTTT.